These T cell receptor beta chains were read from a single sample in a study of cytomegalovirus exposure and HLA in healthy donors. Data came from immunoSEQ multiplex PCR; TCRdb stores just in-frame clones and leaves some out. The sample has about 54,000 clones, around 82% seen once. Sequenced sample: PBMCs. The receptors originated from a woman aged 18 to 35 in good health and CMV-seronegative. The CDR3 runs from the conserved cysteine through the conserved F or W. Each record gives: J gene, V gene, clone size, D gene, CDR3 protein, CDR3 DNA. A D gene is named only where the DNA matches it firmly. Clone size is given for some rows only: seen once, a few or many times, or a class if the clone is expanded.

TRBJ2-7,TRBV30,-,TRBD2,CARGTSDSYEQYF,TGTGCCCGCGGGACTAGCGACTCCTACGAGCAGTACTTC
TRBJ2-1,TRBV4-1,few,TRBD2,CASSQGLARSYNEQFF,TGCGCCAGCAGCCAAGGACTAGCCCGCTCCTACAATGAGCAGTTCTTC
TRBJ1-5,TRBV28,-,TRBD1,CASSLGGTRQGNQPQHF,TGTGCCAGCAGTTTAGGGGGAACGAGACAGGGGAATCAGCCCCAGCATTTT
TRBJ1-1,TRBV10-1,-,TRBD1,CASTRQGVVTEAFF,TGCGCCAGCACCCGACAGGGGGTAGTCACTGAAGCTTTCTTT
TRBJ2-2,TRBV11-2,-,-,CASRVGGSNTGELFF,TGTGCCAGCAGGGTAGGGGGTTCGAACACCGGGGAGCTGTTTTTT
TRBJ2-1,TRBV7-6,-,TRBD2,CASSRGLAGVDEQFF,TGTGCCAGCAGCCGCGGACTAGCGGGAGTGGATGAGCAGTTCTTC
TRBJ2-1,TRBV5-4,-,-,CASSSTRSPGEQFF,TGTGCCAGCAGCTCGACTCGATCCCCCGGGGAGCAGTTCTTC
TRBJ2-2,TRBV6-5,few,-,CASSYSRAANTGELFF,TGTGCCAGCAGTTACTCCAGGGCCGCGAACACCGGGGAGCTGTTTTTT
TRBJ2-7,TRBV27,once,-,CASLSSDRTYEQYF,TGTGCCAGTTTGTCCTCGGACAGAACCTACGAGCAGTACTTC
TRBJ2-1,TRBV11-3,-,-,CASSPRGGTLNNEQFF,TGTGCCAGCAGCCCCCGGGGAGGAACCCTAAACAATGAGCAGTTCTTC
TRBJ2-7,TRBV27,-,TRBD2,CASSLAGVGYEQYF,TGTGCCAGCAGTTTAGCGGGAGTTGGATACGAGCAGTACTTC
TRBJ2-4,TRBV6-5,-,TRBD2,CASSYSGRTDIQYF,TGTGCCAGCAGTTACAGCGGGAGGACCGACATTCAGTACTTC
TRBJ1-2,TRBV28,-,-,CASSSVLRGGYTF,TGTGCCAGCAGTTCGGTCCTCCGGGGAGGCTACACCTTC
TRBJ2-4,TRBV11-2,few,-,CASSRGGGGAKNSQYF,TGTGCCAGCAGCAGAGGAGGGGGGGGAGCCAAAAACAGTCAGTACTTC
TRBJ2-3,TRBV21-1,once,-,CASSKDPRPAGVETDTQYF,TGTGCCAGCAGCAAAGACCCCCGTCCAGCGGGAGTAGAGACAGATACGCAGTATTTT
TRBJ1-3,TRBV28,-,-,CASSPRSGVEGNTIYF,TGTGCCAGCAGTCCCCGATCAGGGGTAGAAGGAAACACCATATATTTT
TRBJ2-6,TRBV15,-,-,CATSREEGSGANVLTF,TGTGCCACCAGCAGAGAGGAGGGCTCTGGGGCCAACGTCCTGACTTTC
TRBJ2-2,TRBV29-1,once,TRBD1,CSVAGQYTGELFF,TGCAGCGTTGCGGGACAGTACACCGGGGAGCTGTTTTTT
TRBJ2-6,TRBV27,-,TRBD2,CASSPPPTSALVYGANVLTF,TGTGCCAGCTCTCCTCCCCCCACTAGCGCTCTAGTATACGGGGCCAACGTCCTGACTTTC
TRBJ2-5,TRBV5-6,few,-,CASSFGETQYF,TGTGCCAGCAGCTTCGGGGAGACCCAGTACTTC
TRBJ1-2,TRBV28,once,TRBD1,CASSPNRGQGSSGGYTF,TGTGCCAGCAGTCCTAATAGGGGACAGGGTTCTTCAGGAGGCTACACCTTC
TRBJ2-7,TRBV14,-,TRBD2,CASSQASGAYEQYF,TGTGCCAGCAGCCAAGCTAGCGGGGCCTACGAGCAGTACTTC
TRBJ1-1,TRBV5-1,-,-,CASSLPRGGTEAFF,TGCGCCAGCAGCTTGCCCCGGGGGGGCACTGAAGCTTTCTTT
TRBJ2-6,TRBV5-4,-,-,CASRRTAQMFSGANGLTF,TGTGCCAGCAGGAGGACAGCCCAAATGTTTTCTGGGGCCAACGGCCTGACTTTC
TRBJ2-7,TRBV5-1,-,-,CASSERTAPGEQYF,TGCGCCAGCAGCGAAAGGACAGCCCCGGGTGAGCAGTACTTC
TRBJ1-6,TRBV9,-,TRBD1,CASSYRGDRDSPLHF,TGTGCCAGCAGCTACAGGGGGGACAGGGATTCACCCCTCCACTTT
TRBJ2-3,TRBV2,-,TRBD2,CASPGGDSTDTQYF,TGTGCCAGCCCGGGAGGAGACAGCACAGATACGCAGTATTTT
TRBJ1-5,TRBV5-6,-,TRBD1,CASSSRQGGEQPQHF,TGTGCCAGCAGCTCCCGACAGGGGGGCGAACAGCCCCAGCATTTT
TRBJ1-1,TRBV28,-,-,CASSLPRVNTEAFF,TGTGCCAGCAGTTTACCACGGGTGAACACTGAAGCTTTCTTT
TRBJ1-6,TRBV6-1,-,-,CASSANGVYNSPLHF,TGTGCCAGCAGTGCCAACGGGGTCTATAATTCACCCCTCCACTTT
TRBJ2-7,TRBV29-1,-,-,CSVWTAPYEQYF,TGCAGCGTTTGGACAGCGCCCTACGAGCAGTACTTC
TRBJ1-3,TRBV27,-,-,CASSLWGGSGNTIYF,TGTGCCAGCAGTTTATGGGGGGGATCTGGAAACACCATATATTTT
TRBJ1-1,TRBV6-1,-,TRBD1,CASDRGWDTEAFF,TGTGCCAGCGACAGGGGGTGGGACACTGAAGCTTTCTTT
TRBJ2-4,TRBV10-3,medium-sized,-,CAIRHYWDRSTSAPGQKYF,-
TRBJ2-1,TRBV7-9,-,-,CASSSLGQNEQFF,TGTGCCAGCAGCTCCCTCGGACAGAATGAGCAGTTCTTC
TRBJ2-3,TRBV27,few,TRBD2,CASSSGTTLTDTQYF,TGTGCCAGCAGTTCCGGGACTACACTCACAGATACGCAGTATTTT
TRBJ2-7,TRBV7-2,-,-,CASSPSPSDYEQYF,TGTGCCAGCAGCCCTAGCCCTAGCGACTACGAGCAGTACTTC
TRBJ2-2,TRBV30,-,-,CAWSPWSPGELFF,TGTGCCTGGAGTCCATGGAGCCCCGGGGAGCTGTTTTTT